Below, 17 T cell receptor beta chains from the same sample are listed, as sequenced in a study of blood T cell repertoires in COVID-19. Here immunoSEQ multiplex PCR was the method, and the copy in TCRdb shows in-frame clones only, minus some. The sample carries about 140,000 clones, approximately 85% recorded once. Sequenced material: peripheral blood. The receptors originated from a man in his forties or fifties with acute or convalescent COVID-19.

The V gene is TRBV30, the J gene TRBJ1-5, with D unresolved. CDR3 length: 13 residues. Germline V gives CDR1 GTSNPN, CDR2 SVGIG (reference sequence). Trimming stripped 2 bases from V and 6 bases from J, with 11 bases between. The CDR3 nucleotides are TGTGCCTGGAGTAGAGTATCTAGTCAGCCCCAGCATTTT. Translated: CAWSRVSSQPQHF.

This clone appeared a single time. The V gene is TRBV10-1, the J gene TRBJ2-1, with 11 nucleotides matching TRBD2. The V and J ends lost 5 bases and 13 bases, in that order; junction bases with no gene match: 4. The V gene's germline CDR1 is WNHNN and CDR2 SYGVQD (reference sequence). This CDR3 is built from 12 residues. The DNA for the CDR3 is TGCGCCAGCAGTCCGGGACTAGCGGCCCAGTTCTTC. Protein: CASSPGLAAQFF.

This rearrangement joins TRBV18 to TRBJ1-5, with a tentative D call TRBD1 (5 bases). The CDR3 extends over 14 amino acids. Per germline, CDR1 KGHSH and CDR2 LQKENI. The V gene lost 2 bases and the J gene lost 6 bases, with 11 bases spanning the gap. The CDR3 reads CASSPAGRGQPQHF. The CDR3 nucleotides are TGTGCCAGCTCACCAGCAGGGCGAGGTCAGCCCCAGCATTTT.

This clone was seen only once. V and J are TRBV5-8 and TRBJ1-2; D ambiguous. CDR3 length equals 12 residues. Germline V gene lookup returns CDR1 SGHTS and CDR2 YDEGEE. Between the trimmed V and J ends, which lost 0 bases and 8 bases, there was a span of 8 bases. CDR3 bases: TGTGCCAGCAGCTTGGTGGGAGCCGGCTACACCTTC. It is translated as CASSLVGAGYTF.

DNA for the CDR3: TGTGCCAGCTCACACCAGCGACAGTCTCCGATCAATCAGCCCCAGCATTTT. This encodes CASSHQRQSPINQPQHF. The rearrangement joins TRBV18 to TRBJ1-5; possibly TRBD1 for D (5 bases). The germline V gene has CDR1 KGHSH and CDR2 LQKENI. V was clipped by 4 bases and J by 3 bases, with 19 bases between them. The CDR3 has 17 amino acids.

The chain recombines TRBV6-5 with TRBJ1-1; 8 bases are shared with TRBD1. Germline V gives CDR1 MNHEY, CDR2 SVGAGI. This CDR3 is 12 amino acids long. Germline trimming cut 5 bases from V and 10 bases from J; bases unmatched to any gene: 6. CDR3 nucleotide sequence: TGTGCCAGCAGTAGGGACAGGCGCGGAGCTTTCTTT. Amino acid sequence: CASSRDRRGAFF.

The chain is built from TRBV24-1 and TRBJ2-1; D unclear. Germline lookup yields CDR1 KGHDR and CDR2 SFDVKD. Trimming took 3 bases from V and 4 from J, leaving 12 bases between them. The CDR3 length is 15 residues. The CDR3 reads CATSDLVQNYNEQFF. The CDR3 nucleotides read TGTGCCACCAGTGATCTGGTACAAAATTACAATGAGCAGTTCTTC.

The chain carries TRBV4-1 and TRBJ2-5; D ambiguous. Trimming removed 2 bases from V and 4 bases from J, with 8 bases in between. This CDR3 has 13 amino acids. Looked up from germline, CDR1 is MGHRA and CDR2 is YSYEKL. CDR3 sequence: CASSQTGGETQYF. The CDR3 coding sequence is TGCGCCAGCAGCCAAACTGGCGGAGAGACCCAGTACTTC.

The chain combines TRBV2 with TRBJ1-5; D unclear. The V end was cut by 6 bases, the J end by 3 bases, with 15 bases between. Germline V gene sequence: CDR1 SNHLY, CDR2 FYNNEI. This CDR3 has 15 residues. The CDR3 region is CASRESMRDNQPQHF. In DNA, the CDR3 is TGTGCCAGCAGAGAAAGTATGCGGGACAATCAGCCCCAGCATTTT. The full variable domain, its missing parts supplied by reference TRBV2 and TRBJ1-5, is EPEVTQTPSHQVTQMGQEVILRCVPISNHLYFYWYRQILGQKVEFLVSFYNNEISEKSEIFDDQFSVERPDGSNFTLKIRSTKLEDSAMYFCASRESMRDNQPQHFGDGTRLSIL.

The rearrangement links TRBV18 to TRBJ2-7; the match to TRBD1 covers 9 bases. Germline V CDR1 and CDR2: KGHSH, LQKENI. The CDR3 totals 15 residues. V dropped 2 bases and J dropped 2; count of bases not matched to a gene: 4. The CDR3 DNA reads TGTGCCAGCTCACCATTAGGACAGGGGACCTACGAGCAGTACTTC. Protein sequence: CASSPLGQGTYEQYF.

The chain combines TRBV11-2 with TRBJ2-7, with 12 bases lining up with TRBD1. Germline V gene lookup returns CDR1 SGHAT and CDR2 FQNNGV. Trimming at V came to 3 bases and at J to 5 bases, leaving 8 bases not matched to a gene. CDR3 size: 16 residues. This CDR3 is CASSLGQGAPGDEQYF. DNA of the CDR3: TGTGCCAGCAGCTTGGGACAGGGGGCGCCGGGGGACGAGCAGTACTTC.

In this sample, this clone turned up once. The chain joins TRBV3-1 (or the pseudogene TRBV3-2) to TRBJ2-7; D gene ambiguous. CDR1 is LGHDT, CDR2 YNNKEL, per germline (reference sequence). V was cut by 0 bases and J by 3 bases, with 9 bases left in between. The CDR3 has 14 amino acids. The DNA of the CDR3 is TGTGCCAGCAGCCAAGAGTTAACAGACTACGAGCAGTACTTC. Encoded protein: CASSQELTDYEQYF.

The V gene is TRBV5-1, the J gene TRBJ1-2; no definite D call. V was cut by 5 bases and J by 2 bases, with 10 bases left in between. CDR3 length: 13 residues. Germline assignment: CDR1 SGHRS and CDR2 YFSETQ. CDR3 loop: CASSFDTNYGYTF. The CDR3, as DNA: TGCGCCAGCAGTTTTGACACGAACTATGGCTACACCTTC.

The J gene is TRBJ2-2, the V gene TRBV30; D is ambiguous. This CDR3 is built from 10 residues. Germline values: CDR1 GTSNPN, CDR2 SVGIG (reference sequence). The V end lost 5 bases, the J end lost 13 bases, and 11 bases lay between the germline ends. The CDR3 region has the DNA TGTGCCTGGGAGCGAGGAGCGCTGTTTTTT. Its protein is CAWERGALFF.

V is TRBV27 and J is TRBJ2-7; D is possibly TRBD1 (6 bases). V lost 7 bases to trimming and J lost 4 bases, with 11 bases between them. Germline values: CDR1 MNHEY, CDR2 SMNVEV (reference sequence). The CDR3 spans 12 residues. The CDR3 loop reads CASMGAGYEQYF. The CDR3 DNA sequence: TGTGCCAGCATGGGGGCTGGGTACGAGCAGTACTTC.

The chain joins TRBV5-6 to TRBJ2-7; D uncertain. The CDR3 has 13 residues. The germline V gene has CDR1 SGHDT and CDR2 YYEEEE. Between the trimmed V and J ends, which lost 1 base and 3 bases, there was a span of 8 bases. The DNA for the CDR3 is TGTGCCAGCAGCTTGTCCCGGAGCTACGAGCAGTACTTC. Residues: CASSLSRSYEQYF. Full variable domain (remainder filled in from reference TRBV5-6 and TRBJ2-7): DAGVTQSPTHLIKTRGQQVTLRCSPKSGHDTVSWYQQALGQGPQFIFQYYEEEERQRGNFPDRFSGHQFPNYSSELNVNALLLGDSALYLCASSLSRSYEQYFGPGTRLTVT.

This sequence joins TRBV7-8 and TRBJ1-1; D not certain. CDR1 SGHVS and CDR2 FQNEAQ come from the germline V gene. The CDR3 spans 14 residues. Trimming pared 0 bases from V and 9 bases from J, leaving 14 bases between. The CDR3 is CASSLALTIQKAFF. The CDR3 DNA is TGTGCCAGCAGCTTAGCCCTGACTATACAGAAAGCTTTCTTT. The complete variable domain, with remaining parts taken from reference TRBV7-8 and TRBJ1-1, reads GAGVSQSPRYKVAKRGQDVALRCDPISGHVSLFWYQQALGQGPEFLTYFQNEAQLDKSGLPSDRFFAERPEGSVSTLKIQRTQQEDSAVYLCASSLALTIQKAFFGQGTRLTVV.